The rows below give T cell receptor beta chains drawn from one sample of a study of Ad26.COV2.S vaccination and SARS-CoV-2 variants. The data were produced by immunoSEQ multiplex PCR, yet TCRdb's version contains in-frame clones alone and is incomplete. The top ten hold more than 9% of the sample, which has around 400,000 clones, about nine tenths seen once. Sequencing used peripheral blood, obtained in a trial of Ad26.COV2.S vaccine versus placebo. The receptors were sampled from a person aged 18-65 years who received the Ad26.COV2.S COVID-19 vaccine or a placebo. Both conserved end residues are part of each CDR3.

>TRBV3-1/TRBV3-2|TRBJ2-7
CASSSSASGAYEQYF
>TRBV7-9|TRBJ2-3
CASSQLIDTQYF
>TRBV2|TRBJ1-1
CASSDLLGGVIAFF
>TRBV25-1|TRBJ1-1
CASSEVGMNTEAFF
>TRBV9|TRBJ1-3
CASSAGQGGGNTIYF
>TRBV5-1|TRBJ2-3
CASSLVGTGQGSDTQYF
>TRBV4-3|TRBJ2-7
CASSHTQGLRSEQYF
>TRBV28|TRBJ1-3
CASSSPTGGSGNTIYF
>TRBV5-1|TRBJ2-7
CTSSLDQAYEQYF
>TRBV12-3/TRBV12-4|TRBJ1-1
CASSFGGDTEAFF
>TRBV5-1|TRBJ2-6
CASSLDPGAGANVLTF
>TRBV2|TRBJ1-1
CASSVPGHTEAFF
>TRBV19|TRBJ2-1
CASSTTESYNEQFF
>TRBV6-5|TRBJ2-3
CASRGDYTDTQYF
>TRBV7-9|TRBJ1-3
CASSLTGNSGNTIYF
>TRBV20-1|TRBJ2-7
CSASRASSSYEQYF
>TRBV7-8|TRBJ2-1
CASSPELAGVGNEQFF
>TRBV13|TRBJ1-3
CASSSTGRSGNTIYF
>TRBV5-1|TRBJ1-1
CASSLGARNGTEAFF
>TRBV7-8|TRBJ1-2
CASSKSSGYGYTF
>TRBV30|TRBJ1-4
CAWSAETEGKLFF
>TRBV7-9|TRBJ1-3
CASSLYRGVSGNTIYF
>TRBV2|TRBJ2-5
CASNTPGDSLQETQYF
>TRBV3-1/TRBV3-2|TRBJ1-1
CASSYSPTGTMNTEAFF
>TRBV27|TRBJ2-7
CASGTGPNSYEQYF
>TRBV27|TRBJ1-5
CASRRTELVNQPQHF
>TRBV6-5|TRBJ2-5
CASSYRQRQETQYF
>TRBV3-1/TRBV3-2|TRBJ2-7
CASSHRGSYEQYF
>TRBV19|TRBJ2-7
CASSRTGRSEQYF
>TRBV6-6|TRBJ2-1
CASSYPKPLGNEQFF
>TRBV29-1|TRBJ1-1
CSAIGGGRGYTEAFF
>TRBV28|TRBJ2-2
CASSPLGAGELFF
>TRBV3-1/TRBV3-2|TRBJ2-3
CASSRTTSSTDTQYF
>TRBV2|TRBJ2-1
CASSTMGGLINEQFF
>TRBV11-3|TRBJ2-2
CASSPGRTLNTGELFF
>TRBV28|TRBJ2-7
CASSPRQVVTYEQYF
>TRBV7-2|TRBJ2-1
CASSLSGTATYNEQFF
>TRBV2|TRBJ2-7
CASNPGQGVLSYEQYF
>TRBV30|TRBJ2-4
CAWSGTSGLLRNIQYF
>TRBV6-5|TRBJ2-3
CASSYGSVADTQYF
>TRBV2|TRBJ2-3
CASSEVGSLTDTQYF
>TRBV11-1|TRBJ2-3
CASSLLERYTDTQYF
>TRBV6-2/TRBV6-3|TRBJ2-7
CASSPGRSTYEQYF
>TRBV5-1|TRBJ2-7
CASSLLGLSEQYF
>TRBV2|TRBJ2-7
CASRKASGRPPYEQYF
>TRBV2|TRBJ2-3
CASRGLAGARTDTQYF
>TRBV5-6|TRBJ2-1
CASSLADFGRSSYNEQFF
>TRBV7-9|TRBJ2-4
CASSTAGDQYF
>TRBV29-1|TRBJ2-2
CSVDSDTGELFF